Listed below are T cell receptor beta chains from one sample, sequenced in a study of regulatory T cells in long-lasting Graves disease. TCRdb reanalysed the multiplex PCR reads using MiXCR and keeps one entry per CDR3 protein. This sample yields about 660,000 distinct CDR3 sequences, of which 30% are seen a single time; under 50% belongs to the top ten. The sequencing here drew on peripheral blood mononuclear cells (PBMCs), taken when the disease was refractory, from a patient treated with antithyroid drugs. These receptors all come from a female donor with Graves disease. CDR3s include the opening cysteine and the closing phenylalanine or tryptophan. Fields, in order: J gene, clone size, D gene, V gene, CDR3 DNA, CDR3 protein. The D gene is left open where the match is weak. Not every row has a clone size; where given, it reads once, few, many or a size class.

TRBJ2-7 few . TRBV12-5 TGTGCTAGTGGCGATGTTTTCAGAAGTGGGGAGCAGTACTTC CASGDVFRSGEQYF
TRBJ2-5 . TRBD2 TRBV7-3 TGTGCCAGCAGCTTAAGCGGACTAGCGGGGGGGAAAGAGACCCAGTACTTC CASSLSGLAGGKETQYF
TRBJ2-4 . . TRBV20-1 TGCAGTGCTAAACAGGGCGAGGTTTCCATTCAGTACTTC CSAKQGEVSIQYF
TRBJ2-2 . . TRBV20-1 TGCAGTGCTAGAGATCTAGGAGTCCCGGGGGAGCTGTTTTTT CSARDLGVPGELFF
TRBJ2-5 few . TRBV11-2 TGTGCCAGCCGTTTATCAGGGTTGGGGACCCAGTACTTC CASRLSGLGTQYF
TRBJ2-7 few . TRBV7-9 TGTGCCAGCAGCCCTGGCCCCCTCGAGCAGTACTTC CASSPGPLEQYF
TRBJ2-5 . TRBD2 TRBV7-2 TGTGCCAGCAGCTTAGATGGGACTAGGGGTCAGACCCAGTACTTC CASSLDGTRGQTQYF
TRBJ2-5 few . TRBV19 TGTGCCAGTAGAAAAGACCTCGGGCGAGAGACCCAGTACTTC CASRKDLGRETQYF
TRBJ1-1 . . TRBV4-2 TGTGCCAGCAGCCTACTCCCAGGGTTGGCGAACACTGAAGCTTTCTTT CASSLLPGLANTEAFF
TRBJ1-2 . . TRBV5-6 TGTGCCAGCAGCCCCGGGGGGGGAGTGGACTATGGCTACACCTTC CASSPGGGVDYGYTF
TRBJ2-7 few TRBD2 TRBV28 TGTGCCAGCAGAAATACCCTAGCGGGAACCTACGAGCAGTACTTC CASRNTLAGTYEQYF
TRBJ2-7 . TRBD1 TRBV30 TGTGCCTGGATGGACAGGGGAGCCTACGAGCAGTACTTC CAWMDRGAYEQYF
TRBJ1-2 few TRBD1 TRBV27 TGTGCCAGCAGGGATTCCCCCCCACAGGGGCGTCTAGTCTATGGCTACACCTTC CASRDSPPQGRLVYGYTF
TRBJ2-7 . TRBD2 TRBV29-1 TGCAGCGTTGTCGGAGTCGAGTCTAGCGGGAGGGCCTCCTACGAGCAGTACTTC CSVVGVESSGRASYEQYF
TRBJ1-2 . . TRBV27 TGTGCCAGCAAACGGATTTCTGCTGGCTATGGCTACACCTTC CASKRISAGYGYTF
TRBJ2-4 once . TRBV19 TGTGCCAGTAGTCCCACCTCCCTGGCCAAAAACATTCAGTACTTC CASSPTSLAKNIQYF
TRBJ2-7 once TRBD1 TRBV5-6 TGTGCCAGCAGCTACGCCGGGACAGGATCCTACGAGCAGTACTTC CASSYAGTGSYEQYF
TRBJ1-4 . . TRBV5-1 TGCGCCAGCAGCTTGGTAGGGGCGGGTGAAAAACTGTTTTTT CASSLVGAGEKLFF
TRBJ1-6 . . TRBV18 TGTGCCAGCTCACCCAGACAGATAAATAATTCACCCCTCCACTTT CASSPRQINNSPLHF
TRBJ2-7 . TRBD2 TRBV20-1 TGCAGTGCCCCTATGAGCGGGAGTCGATACGAGCAGTACTTC CSAPMSGSRYEQYF
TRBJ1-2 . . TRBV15 TGTGCCACCATCAGAGACACAGGGAACTATGGCTACACCTTC CATIRDTGNYGYTF
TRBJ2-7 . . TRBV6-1 TGTGCCAGCAGTACACCTCCCGTGGGTATCGAGCAGTACTTC CASSTPPVGIEQYF
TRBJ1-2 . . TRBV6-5 TGTGCCAGCAGTTACTCCTTTGGCCCCGGGAGATCTAACTATGGCTACACCTTC CASSYSFGPGRSNYGYTF
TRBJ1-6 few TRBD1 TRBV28 TGTGCCAGCAGACGGGACAGGGGCCGCGGGCTCCACTTT CASRRDRGRGLHF
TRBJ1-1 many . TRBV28 TGTGCCAGCAGCAACATATACACAGGGTTCACTGAAGCTTTCTTT CASSNIYTGFTEAFF
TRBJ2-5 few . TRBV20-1 TGCAGTGCTTGCGGACTGGAAGAGACCCAGTACTTC CSACGLEETQYF
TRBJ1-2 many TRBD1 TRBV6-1 TGTGCCAGCAGCCGGACAGGGGATGGCTACACCTTC CASSRTGDGYTF
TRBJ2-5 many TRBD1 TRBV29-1 TGCAGCGTTGGGGGACAGCAAGAGACCCAGTACTTC CSVGGQQETQYF
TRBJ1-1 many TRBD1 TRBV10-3 TGTGCCATCAGTGAGGGACAGGGCAACACTGAAGCTTTCTTT CAISEGQGNTEAFF
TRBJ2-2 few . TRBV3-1 TGTGCCAGCAGCCAATGGGGACGGGAGAACACCGGGGAGCTGTTTTTT CASSQWGRENTGELFF
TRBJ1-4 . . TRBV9 TGTGCCAGCAGCGTATCTCCGGACCGAAGAGAAAAACTGTTTTTT CASSVSPDRREKLFF
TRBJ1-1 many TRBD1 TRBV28 TGTGCCAGCAGTGCCCCGACAGGGGGCCGCACTGAAGCTTTCTTT CASSAPTGGRTEAFF
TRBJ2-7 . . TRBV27 TGTGCCAGCAGCCCCGACCCCTCCTACGAGCAGTACTTC CASSPDPSYEQYF
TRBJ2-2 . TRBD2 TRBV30 TGTGCCTGGAGTAACCTAGCGGGAGGCACCGGGGAGCTGTTTTTT CAWSNLAGGTGELFF
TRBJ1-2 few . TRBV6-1 TGTGCCAGCAGGGGAGGGGAGGACTATGGCTACACCTTC CASRGGEDYGYTF
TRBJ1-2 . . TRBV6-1 TGTGCCAGCAGCCCTCGGACGGATCTCTATGGCTACACCTTC CASSPRTDLYGYTF
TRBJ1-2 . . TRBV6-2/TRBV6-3 TGTGCCAGCAGTGAAGCTGGGCAGCCCTATGGCTACACCTTC CASSEAGQPYGYTF
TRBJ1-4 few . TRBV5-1 TGCGCCAGCAGCTTGATATGGGGTGAAAAACTGTTTTTT CASSLIWGEKLFF
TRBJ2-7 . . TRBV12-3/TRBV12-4 TGTGCCAGCAGTTTAAGGAGGGCGAAAGATTTTGCCTACGAGCAGTACTTC CASSLRRAKDFAYEQYF
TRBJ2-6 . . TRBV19 TGTGCCAGTAGTATCGGGGGTCTCGTGGGGGCCAACGTCCTGATTTTC CASSIGGLVGANVLIF